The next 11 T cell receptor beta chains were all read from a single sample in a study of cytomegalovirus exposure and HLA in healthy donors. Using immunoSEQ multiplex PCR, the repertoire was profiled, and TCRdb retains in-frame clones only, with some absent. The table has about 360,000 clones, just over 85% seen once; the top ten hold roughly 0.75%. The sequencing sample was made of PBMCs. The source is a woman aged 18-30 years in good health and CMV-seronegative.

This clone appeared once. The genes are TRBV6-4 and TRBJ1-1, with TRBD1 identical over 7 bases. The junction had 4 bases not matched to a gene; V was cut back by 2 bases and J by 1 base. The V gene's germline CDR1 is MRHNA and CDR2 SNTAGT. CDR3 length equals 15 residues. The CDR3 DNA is TGTGCCAGCAGTGACCCAGCAGGGGGGAACACTGAAGCTTTCTTT. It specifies CASSDPAGGNTEAFF.

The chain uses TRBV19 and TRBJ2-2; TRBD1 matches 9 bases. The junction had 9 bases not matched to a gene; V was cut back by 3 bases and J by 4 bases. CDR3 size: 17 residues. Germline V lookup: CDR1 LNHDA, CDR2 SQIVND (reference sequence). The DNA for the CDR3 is TGTGCCAGTAGTATGCGAACACAGGGGGCACTCACCGGGGAGCTGTTTTTT. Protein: CASSMRTQGALTGELFF.

The CDR3 spells CASSIDGAGTASYEQYF. In DNA form, the CDR3 reads TGTGCCAGTAGTATTGACGGGGCGGGGACAGCCTCCTACGAGCAGTACTTC. The V call is TRBV19, the J call TRBJ2-7, with D possibly matching TRBD1 (7 bases). The germline gives CDR1 LNHDA, CDR2 SQIVND (reference sequence). CDR3 length: 17 residues. V lost 3 bases, J lost 0 bases, and 18 bases lay in between.

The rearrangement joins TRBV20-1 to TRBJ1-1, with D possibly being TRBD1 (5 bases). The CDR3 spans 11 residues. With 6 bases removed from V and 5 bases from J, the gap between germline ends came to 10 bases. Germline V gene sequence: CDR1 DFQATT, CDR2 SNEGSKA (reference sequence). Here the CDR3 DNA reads TGCAGTGCCCAGCGGGGGACTGAAGCTTTCTTT. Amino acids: CSAQRGTEAFF.

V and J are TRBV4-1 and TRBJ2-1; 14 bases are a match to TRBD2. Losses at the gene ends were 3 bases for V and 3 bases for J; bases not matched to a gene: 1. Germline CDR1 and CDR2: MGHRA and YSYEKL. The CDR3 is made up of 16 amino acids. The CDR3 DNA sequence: TGCGCCAGCAGCCAGGGACTAGCGGGAGTCTACAATGAGCAGTTCTTC. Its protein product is CASSQGLAGVYNEQFF.

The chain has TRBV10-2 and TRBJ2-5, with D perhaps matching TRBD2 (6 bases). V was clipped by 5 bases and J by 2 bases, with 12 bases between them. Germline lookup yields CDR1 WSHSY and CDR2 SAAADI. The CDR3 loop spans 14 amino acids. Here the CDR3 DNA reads TGCGCCAGCAGTACACTAGCCCAACAAGAGACCCAGTACTTC. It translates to CASSTLAQQETQYF.

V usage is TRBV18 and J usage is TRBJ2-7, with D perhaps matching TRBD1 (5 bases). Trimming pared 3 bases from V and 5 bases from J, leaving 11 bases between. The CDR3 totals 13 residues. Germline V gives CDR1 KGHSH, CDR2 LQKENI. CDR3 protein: CASSPQGYHEQYF. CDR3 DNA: TGTGCCAGCTCACCCCAGGGTTACCACGAGCAGTACTTC.

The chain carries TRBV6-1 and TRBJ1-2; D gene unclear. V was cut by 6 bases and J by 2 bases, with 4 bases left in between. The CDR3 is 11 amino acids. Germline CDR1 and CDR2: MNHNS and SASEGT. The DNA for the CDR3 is TGTGCCAGCAGGGGCAACTATGGCTACACCTTC. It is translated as CASRGNYGYTF.

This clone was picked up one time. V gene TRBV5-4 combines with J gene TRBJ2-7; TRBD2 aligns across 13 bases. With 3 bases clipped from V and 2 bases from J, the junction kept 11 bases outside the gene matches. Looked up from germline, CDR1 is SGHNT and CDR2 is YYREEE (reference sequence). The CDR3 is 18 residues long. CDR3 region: CASSSRGLAGPNAYEQYF. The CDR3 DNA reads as TGTGCCAGCAGCTCACGGGGACTAGCGGGACCGAACGCCTACGAGCAGTACTTC.

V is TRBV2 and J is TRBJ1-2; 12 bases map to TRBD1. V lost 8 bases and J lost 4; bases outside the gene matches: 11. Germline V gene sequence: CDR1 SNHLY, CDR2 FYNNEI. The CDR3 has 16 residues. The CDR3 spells CASLWGQGAPGYGYTF. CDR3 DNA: TGTGCCAGCTTGTGGGGACAGGGGGCGCCGGGCTATGGCTACACCTTC. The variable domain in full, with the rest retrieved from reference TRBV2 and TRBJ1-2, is EPEVTQTPSHQVTQMGQEVILRCVPISNHLYFYWYRQILGQKVEFLVSFYNNEISEKSEIFDDQFSVERPDGSNFTLKIRSTKLEDSAMYFCASLWGQGAPGYGYTFGSGTRLTVV.

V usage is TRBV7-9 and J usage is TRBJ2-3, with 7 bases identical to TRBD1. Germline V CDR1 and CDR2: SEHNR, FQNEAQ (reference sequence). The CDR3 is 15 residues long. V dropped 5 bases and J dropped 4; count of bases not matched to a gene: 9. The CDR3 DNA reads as TGTGCCAGCAGCCCCAAGACAGGGTCGGCAGATACGCAGTATTTT. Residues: CASSPKTGSADTQYF.